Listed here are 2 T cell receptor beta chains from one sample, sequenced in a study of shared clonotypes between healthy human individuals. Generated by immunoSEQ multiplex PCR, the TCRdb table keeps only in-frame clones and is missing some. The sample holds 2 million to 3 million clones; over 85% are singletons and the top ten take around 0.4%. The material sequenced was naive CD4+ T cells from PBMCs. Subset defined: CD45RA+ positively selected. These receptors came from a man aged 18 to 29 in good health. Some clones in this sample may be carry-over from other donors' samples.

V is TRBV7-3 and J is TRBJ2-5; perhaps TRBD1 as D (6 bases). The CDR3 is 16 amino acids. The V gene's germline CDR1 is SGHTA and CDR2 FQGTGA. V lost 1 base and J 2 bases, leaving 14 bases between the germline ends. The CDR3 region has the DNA TGTGCCAGCAGCTTAAGGGGGCAGCGGATACAAGAGACCCAGTACTTC. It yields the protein CASSLRGQRIQETQYF.

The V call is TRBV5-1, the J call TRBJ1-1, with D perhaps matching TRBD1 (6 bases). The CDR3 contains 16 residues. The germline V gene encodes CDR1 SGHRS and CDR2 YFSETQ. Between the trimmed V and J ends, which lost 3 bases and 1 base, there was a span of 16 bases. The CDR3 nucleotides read TGCGCCAGCAGCTGGGGGGCAGGGTTCCCGAACACTGAAGCTTTCTTT. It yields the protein CASSWGAGFPNTEAFF.